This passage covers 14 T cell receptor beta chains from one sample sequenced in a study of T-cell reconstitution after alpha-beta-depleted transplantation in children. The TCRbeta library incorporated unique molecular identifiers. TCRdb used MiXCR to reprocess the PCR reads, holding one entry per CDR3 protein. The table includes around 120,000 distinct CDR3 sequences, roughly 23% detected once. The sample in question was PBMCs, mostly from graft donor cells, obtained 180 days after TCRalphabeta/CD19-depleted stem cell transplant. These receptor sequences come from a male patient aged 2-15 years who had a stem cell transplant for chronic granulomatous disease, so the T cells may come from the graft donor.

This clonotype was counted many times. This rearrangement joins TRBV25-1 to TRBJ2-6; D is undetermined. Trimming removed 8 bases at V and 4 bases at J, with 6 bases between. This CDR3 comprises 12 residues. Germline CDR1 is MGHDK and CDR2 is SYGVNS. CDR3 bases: TGTGCCAGCGCAAGGGGGGCCAACGTCCTGACTTTC. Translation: CASARGANVLTF.

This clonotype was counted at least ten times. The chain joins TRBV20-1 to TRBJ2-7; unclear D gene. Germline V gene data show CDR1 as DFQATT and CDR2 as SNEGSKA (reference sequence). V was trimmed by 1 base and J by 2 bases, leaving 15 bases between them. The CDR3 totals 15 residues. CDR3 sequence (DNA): TGCAGTGCTAGAGTTTTCGCTCCCCTAACCTACGAGCAGTACTTC. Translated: CSARVFAPLTYEQYF.

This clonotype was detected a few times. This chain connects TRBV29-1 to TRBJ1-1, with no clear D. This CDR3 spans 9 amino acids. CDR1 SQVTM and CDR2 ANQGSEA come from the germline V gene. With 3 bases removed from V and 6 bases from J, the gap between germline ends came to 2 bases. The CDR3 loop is CSVEPEAFF. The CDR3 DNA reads TGCAGCGTTGAGCCTGAAGCTTTCTTT.

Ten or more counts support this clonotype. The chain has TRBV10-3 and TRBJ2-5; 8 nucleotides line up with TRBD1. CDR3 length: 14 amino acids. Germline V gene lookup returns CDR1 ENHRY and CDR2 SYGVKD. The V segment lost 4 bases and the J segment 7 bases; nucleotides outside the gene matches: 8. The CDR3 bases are TGTGCCATCAGTGGGGAGCAGGGGGCCTTGACCCAGTACTTC. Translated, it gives CAISGEQGALTQYF.

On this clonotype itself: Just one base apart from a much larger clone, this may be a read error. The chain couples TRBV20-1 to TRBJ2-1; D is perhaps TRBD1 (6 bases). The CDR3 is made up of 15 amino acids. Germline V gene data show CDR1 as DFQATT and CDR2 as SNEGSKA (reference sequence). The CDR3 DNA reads TGCAGTGCCCCCCCCGGGACATCACGTTACAATGAGCAGCTCTTC. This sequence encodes CSAPPGTSRYNEQLF.

The DNA of the CDR3 is TGTGCCAGCAGTTACCTTGCCGGGACAGGGGTTGGTCAGCCCCAGCATTTT. Residues: CASSYLAGTGVGQPQHF. The chain couples TRBV6-5 to TRBJ1-5; 10 bases are shared with TRBD1. The CDR3 is made up of 17 amino acids. V shed 2 bases, J shed 6 bases, and the junction held 10 bases outside the gene matches. Germline V gives CDR1 MNHEY, CDR2 SVGAGI.

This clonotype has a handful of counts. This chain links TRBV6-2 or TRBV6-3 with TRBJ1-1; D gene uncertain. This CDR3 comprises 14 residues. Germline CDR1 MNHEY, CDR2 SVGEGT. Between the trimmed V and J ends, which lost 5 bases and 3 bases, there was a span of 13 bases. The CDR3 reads CASSRNYGDTEAFF. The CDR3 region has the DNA TGTGCCAGCAGTCGAAATTACGGGGACACTGAAGCTTTCTTT.

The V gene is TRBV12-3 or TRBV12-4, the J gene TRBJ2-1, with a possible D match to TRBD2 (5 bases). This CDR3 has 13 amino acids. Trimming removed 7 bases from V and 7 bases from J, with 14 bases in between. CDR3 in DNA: TGTGCCAGCACGCGGGTTATATTTAATGAGCAGTTCTTC. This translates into CASTRVIFNEQFF.

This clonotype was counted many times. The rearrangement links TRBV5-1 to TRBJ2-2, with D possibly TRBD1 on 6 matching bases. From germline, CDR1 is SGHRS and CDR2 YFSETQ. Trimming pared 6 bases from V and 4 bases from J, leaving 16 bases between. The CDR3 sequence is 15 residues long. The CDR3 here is CASIRGDKSTGELFF. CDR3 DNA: TGCGCCAGCATTAGAGGGGACAAAAGCACCGGGGAGCTGTTTTTT.

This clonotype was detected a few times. The CDR3 bases are TGCGCCAGCAGCTTGGAGGGGACCCCCACAGATACGCAGTATTTT. As protein: CASSLEGTPTDTQYF. V and J are TRBV5-1 and TRBJ2-3, with D perhaps being TRBD1 or TRBD2 (5 bases each). Germline CDR1 is SGHRS and CDR2 is YFSETQ. V dropped 0 bases and J dropped 2 bases, with 10 bases sitting between them. CDR3 size: 15 residues. The whole variable domain, remainder taken from reference TRBV5-1 and TRBJ2-3, is KAGVTQTPRYLIKTRGQQVTLSCSPISGHRSVSWYQQTPGQGLQFLFEYFSETQRNKGNFPGRFSGRQFSNSRSEMNVSTLELGDSALYLCASSLEGTPTDTQYFGPGTRLTVL.

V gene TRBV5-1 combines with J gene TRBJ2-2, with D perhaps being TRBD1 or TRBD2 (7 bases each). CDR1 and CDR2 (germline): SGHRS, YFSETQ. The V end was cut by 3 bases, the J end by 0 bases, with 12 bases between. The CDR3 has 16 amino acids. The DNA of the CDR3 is TGCGCCAGCAGCTGGGAGGGGACAGCGAACACCGGGGAGCTGTTTTTT. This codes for CASSWEGTANTGELFF. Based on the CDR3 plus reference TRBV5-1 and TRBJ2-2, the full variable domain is KAGVTQTPRYLIKTRGQQVTLSCSPISGHRSVSWYQQTPGQGLQFLFEYFSETQRNKGNFPGRFSGRQFSNSRSEMNVSTLELGDSALYLCASSWEGTANTGELFFGEGSRLTVL.

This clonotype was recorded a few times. CDR3 sequence (DNA): TGTGCCAGCAGTTTTTGGGGGAGGGGGAACACTGAAGCTTTCTTT. As protein: CASSFWGRGNTEAFF. This chain joins TRBV12-3 or TRBV12-4 and TRBJ1-1, with a weak D call TRBD1 (5 bases). Between the trimmed V and J ends, which lost 3 bases and 1 base, there was a span of 12 bases. The CDR3 is made up of 15 amino acids.

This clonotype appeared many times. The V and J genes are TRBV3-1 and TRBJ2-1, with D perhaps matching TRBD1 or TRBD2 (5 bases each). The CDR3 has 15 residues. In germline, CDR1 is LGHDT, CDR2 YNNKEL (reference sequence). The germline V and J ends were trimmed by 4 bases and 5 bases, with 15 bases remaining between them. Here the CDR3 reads CASSPLFGGNNEQFF. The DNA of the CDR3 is TGTGCCAGCAGCCCCCTTTTTGGGGGAAACAATGAGCAGTTCTTC.

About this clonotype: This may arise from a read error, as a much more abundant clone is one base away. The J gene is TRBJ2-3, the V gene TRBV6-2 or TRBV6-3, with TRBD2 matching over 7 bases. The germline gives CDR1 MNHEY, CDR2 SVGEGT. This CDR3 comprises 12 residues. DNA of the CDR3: TGTGTCAGCAGTGATACCGGGACTATCAGGTATTTT. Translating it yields CVSSDTGTIRYF.